These T cell receptor beta chains were read from a single sample in a study of cytomegalovirus exposure and HLA in healthy donors. Sequenced by immunoSEQ multiplex PCR; TCRdb stores in-frame clones only, minus some. The sample contains around 66,000 clones, around 97% of which appear only once. Sequencing was carried out using PBMCs. These receptors came from a woman between 18 and 29 years old in good health and CMV-seropositive. Both conserved end residues are part of each CDR3. The order of the fields is clone size, D gene, J gene, V gene, CDR3 DNA, CDR3 protein. D genes are given only for firm matches. Where a row states a size, it is once, few, many or the class of an expanded clone; other rows omit it.

NA	TRBD1	TRBJ2-7	TRBV5-5	TGTGCCAGCAGCCCCGGGACAGGATTTTACGAGCAGTACTTC	CASSPGTGFYEQYF
NA	NA	TRBJ2-1	TRBV28	TGTGCCAGCAGTTTGACTAGGTACAATGAGCAGTTCTTC	CASSLTRYNEQFF
once	TRBD2	TRBJ2-2	TRBV30	TGTGCCTGTCGGGGGCTAGCGGGAGGTATCGGGGAGCTGTTTTTT	CACRGLAGGIGELFF
NA	NA	TRBJ2-1	TRBV11-2	TGTGCCAGCAGCTTTGCAAGCGGGTACAATGAGCAGTTCTTC	CASSFASGYNEQFF
NA	NA	TRBJ1-4	TRBV28	TGTGCCAGCAGTTCCCTTCGGGGGGTTGAAAAACTGTTTTTT	CASSSLRGVEKLFF
NA	NA	TRBJ1-4	TRBV6-6	TGTGCCAGCAGTAGGGGAGGGTGGAATGAAAAACTGTTTTTT	CASSRGGWNEKLFF
NA	TRBD2	TRBJ2-1	TRBV5-4	TGTGCCAGCAGCTTAGGGACTAGCGGGAGCTATGAGCAGTTCTTC	CASSLGTSGSYEQFF
NA	NA	TRBJ2-4	TRBV10-1	TGCGCCAGCAGTGAGGAGGCGGGTTACATTCAGTACTTC	CASSEEAGYIQYF
NA	TRBD1	TRBJ2-7	TRBV10-3	TGTGCCATCAGTTATTCCGGGACAGGAGATACCTACGAGCAGTACTTC	CAISYSGTGDTYEQYF
NA	TRBD2	TRBJ2-5	TRBV19	TGTGCCAGTAGTGTCGGACTAGCGGTCCAAGAGACCCAGTACTTC	CASSVGLAVQETQYF
NA	NA	TRBJ1-1	TRBV7-3	TGTGCCAGCAGCTTAAAGGGGGGGGGCACTGAAGCTTTCTTT	CASSLKGGGTEAFF
NA	NA	TRBJ2-3	TRBV5-1	TGCGCCAGCAGCTTGGGGGTCCAAGGGGGCACAGATACGCAGTATTTT	CASSLGVQGGTDTQYF
NA	TRBD1	TRBJ1-3	TRBV4-2	TGTGCCAGCAGCCAGAGGACAGGGGGCGAAAACACCATATATTTT	CASSQRTGGENTIYF
NA	NA	TRBJ2-1	TRBV5-5	TGTGCCAGCAGCCGGGACTTTTACAATGAGCAGTTCTTC	CASSRDFYNEQFF
NA	TRBD1	TRBJ2-7	TRBV19	TGTGCCAGTAGTATGGGGGACAGGGACCACGAGCAGTACTTC	CASSMGDRDHEQYF
NA	TRBD1	TRBJ1-2	TRBV7-9	TGTGCCAGCAGCCAGACAGGGTTCGGCTATGGCTACACCTTC	CASSQTGFGYGYTF
NA	NA	TRBJ2-7	TRBV6-5	TGTGCCAGCAGTTTTCTCTACGAGCAGTACTTC	CASSFLYEQYF
NA	TRBD2	TRBJ2-4	TRBV14	TGTGCCAGCAGCCAAGATAGGGGACTAGCGGTGATTCAGTACTTC	CASSQDRGLAVIQYF
once	NA	TRBJ2-7	TRBV5-1	TGCGCCAGCAGCTCGACCGGGACACCGACCTACGAGCAGTACTTC	CASSSTGTPTYEQYF
NA	NA	TRBJ1-5	TRBV6-1	TGTGCCAGCAGCGGGGGGACTGACAGGAATCAGCCCCAGCATTTT	CASSGGTDRNQPQHF
NA	NA	TRBJ1-1	TRBV7-9	TGTGCCAGCAGCTTAGGCTACGCTGAAGCTTTCTTT	CASSLGYAEAFF
NA	NA	TRBJ2-1	TRBV5-4	TGTGCCAGCAGCCCCGGACTACGGAGCTCCTACAATGAGCAGTTCTTC	CASSPGLRSSYNEQFF
NA	TRBD1	TRBJ2-3	TRBV27	TGTGCCAGCAGAAGTTTTGATCACAGGGGGCTTAGCACAGATACGCAGTATTTT	CASRSFDHRGLSTDTQYF
NA	NA	TRBJ2-3	TRBV2	TGTGCCAGCAGTGAAAGGTTTCGCCCATGGACAGTGAACACAGATACGCAGTATTTT	CASSERFRPWTVNTDTQYF
NA	NA	TRBJ2-7	TRBV27	TGTGCCAGCAGTTACCGCGGCGACGAGCAGTACTTC	CASSYRGDEQYF
NA	TRBD2	TRBJ2-3	TRBV10-1	TGCGCCAGCAGTGAACTAGCGGGAAGAGTAGATACGCAGTATTTT	CASSELAGRVDTQYF
NA	TRBD1	TRBJ2-2	TRBV11-1	TGTGCCAGCAGCTTGACAGGGGGCGACACCGGGGAGCTGTTTTTT	CASSLTGGDTGELFF
NA	NA	TRBJ1-5	TRBV28	TGTGCCAGCGGCAGGGAAGGTGAGAATCAGCCCCAGCATTTT	CASGREGENQPQHF
once	NA	TRBJ2-7	TRBV7-8	TGTGCCAGCAGCTCCCCGGCAGGGGTTAGCTCCTACGAGCAGTACTTC	CASSSPAGVSSYEQYF
NA	NA	TRBJ2-1	TRBV11-2	TGTGCCAGCAGCCCGGGACTTTACAATGAGCAGTTCTTC	CASSPGLYNEQFF
NA	TRBD1	TRBJ2-7	TRBV28	TGTGCCAGCAGTTTCTGGACAGGGGGCTCCTACGAGCAGTACTTC	CASSFWTGGSYEQYF
NA	NA	TRBJ1-3	TRBV6-1	TGTGCCAGCAGTGAACAGGTCTCTGGAAACACCATATATTTT	CASSEQVSGNTIYF
once	NA	TRBJ2-7	TRBV19	TGTGCCAGTAGTGTGGCATCGTTCTACGAGCAGTACTTC	CASSVASFYEQYF
NA	TRBD2	TRBJ2-3	TRBV18	TGTGCCAGCTCTAGCGGGAGCGCAGATACGCAGTATTTT	CASSSGSADTQYF
NA	TRBD2	TRBJ2-7	TRBV18	TGTGCCAGCTCCCCCACTAGCGGGAGATACGAGCAGTACTTC	CASSPTSGRYEQYF
NA	NA	TRBJ2-7	TRBV10-3	TGTGCCATCAACGGGGGTTCCGAGCAGTACTTC	CAINGGSEQYF
NA	NA	TRBJ2-5	TRBV6-1	TGTGCCACCGGGTTCGTTGGTCGGGAGACCCAGTACTTC	CATGFVGRETQYF
NA	TRBD1	TRBJ2-7	TRBV2	TGTGCCAGCAGTGCAGGGGGTTCCTCCTACGAGCAGTACTTC	CASSAGGSSYEQYF
NA	NA	TRBJ2-3	TRBV11-2	TGTGCCAGCCACTTTAAGGGTGGGGAGAAACGCACAGATACGCAGTATTTT	CASHFKGGEKRTDTQYF
NA	NA	TRBJ1-4	TRBV4-1	TGCGCCAGCAGCCAAGAGACAGCAACTAATGAAAAACTGTTTTTT	CASSQETATNEKLFF
NA	NA	TRBJ2-3	TRBV5-1	TGCGCCAGCAGCCCGTTCTCGGGAGCGATAGATACGCAGTATTTT	CASSPFSGAIDTQYF
NA	NA	TRBJ2-7	TRBV25-1	TGTGCCAGCATAGCCTGGGAGCGGGACAACTACGAGCAGTACTTC	CASIAWERDNYEQYF
NA	TRBD1	TRBJ1-5	TRBV29-1	TGCAGCGCAAGCGAGACAGGGGGCAATCAGCCCCAGCATTTT	CSASETGGNQPQHF
NA	TRBD1	TRBJ2-7	TRBV18	TGTGCCAGCTCACCAAGGACCGGGACAGGGAACTACGAGCAGTACTTC	CASSPRTGTGNYEQYF
NA	TRBD1	TRBJ1-2	TRBV6-5	TGTGCCAGCAGTTCCGGGACAGGGACTAACTATGGCTACACCTTC	CASSSGTGTNYGYTF
NA	TRBD1	TRBJ2-7	TRBV7-9	TGTGCCAGCAGCCCGCCGGGACAGATCTACGAGCAGTACTTC	CASSPPGQIYEQYF
NA	TRBD2	TRBJ2-1	TRBV27	TGTGCCAGCAGTCAGGGACTAGCGGGAGTAGAGAATGAGCAGTTCTTC	CASSQGLAGVENEQFF